This T cell receptor beta chain was captured in a study of breast tumors, draining lymph nodes, adjacent tissues. Study-level points and caveats: Luminal-like breast cancer showed significantly greater tumor-nontumor repertoire similarity than basal-like breast cancer did. Compared with lymph nodes, tumors were less diverse; compared with nontumor tissue, more. The lymph node origin of tumor T cells was framed as consistent with a hypothesis, not demonstrated. Data fit most tumor T cells coming from lymph node, expanding in tumor.

V was trimmed by 5 bases and J by 5 bases, leaving 13 bases between them. The germline CDR1 and CDR2 sequences are KGHSH and LQKENI. The CDR3 spans 14 residues. Breast cancer patients provided tissue from their axillary draining lymph nodes. This clonotype showed up many times. Its specificity is not known. Using its own MiXCR run on the multiplex PCR reads, TCRdb lists one record per CDR3 protein. The sample yields approximately 130,000 distinct CDR3 sequences, around 20% seen once. This clonotype was obtained from a female donor with breast cancer. Some clones in this sample may be carry-over from other donors' samples. The chain uses TRBV18 and TRBJ2-1; D tentatively reads TRBD1 or TRBD2 (5 bases each). The source material was axillary lymph node tissue. CDR3 residues: CASSTLGVHNEQFF. In DNA form, the CDR3 reads TGTGCCAGCTCAACCCTGGGGGTCCACAATGAGCAGTTCTTC.